This T cell receptor beta chain appears in the sequencing data of a study of T-cell memory formation after mild COVID-19. On the study more broadly: TCR clusters mostly belonged to single donors. Study findings and constraints: Several responding clones turned up in pre-infection memory, indicating that cross-reactive memory may have taken part.

TCR alpha and TCR beta cDNA libraries carrying sample barcodes and UMIs were produced by 5'RACE using constant-segment primers. MiXCR was run by TCRdb on the 5' RACE reads, yielding one entry per CDR3 protein. The table has some 600,000 distinct CDR3 sequences, 15% to 20% seen once. About this clonotype: What it binds is unknown.

Specimen: PBMCs or a T cell subset sorted from them (not recorded which). This TCR was recovered from an adult woman who had mild COVID-19 (a few samples of this study predate the infection). Cell type and time point are not known.

The chain's CDR3 is CASSNPGPGAYNEQFF. CDR3 bases: TGTGCCAGCAGTAACCCTGGACCGGGGGCCTACAATGAGCAGTTCTTC. The chain recombines TRBV6-2 or TRBV6-3 with TRBJ2-1; tentative D call: TRBD2 (6 bases). Trimming removed 5 bases at V and 2 bases at J, with 16 bases between. CDR1 and CDR2 (germline): MNHEY, SVGEGT. CDR3 length: 16 amino acids.